The 17 T cell receptor beta chains reported below all come from one sample, sequenced in a study of T cells in Graves' hyperthyroidism and ophthalmopathy. The investigators amplified TCR beta CDR3 regions from RNA transcripts. The HTBI set primed first-round TCR CDR3 RT-PCR. MiXCR, run by TCRdb on the multiplex PCR reads, gives a single entry per CDR3 protein. The data contain roughly 500,000 distinct CDR3 sequences, about 45% of them singletons. The specimen was peripheral blood or thyroid tissue (not recorded which). The receptors shown here come from an adult woman with Graves' disease, either hyperthyroidism or ophthalmopathy (not recorded which).

Regarding this clonotype: A read error may account for a junction end that differs from germline. The chain is built from TRBV2 and TRBJ2-6; possible D gene TRBD2, 7 bases. The length of the CDR3 is 16 residues. The germline CDR1 and CDR2 sequences are SNHLY and FYNNEI. This CDR3 is CAISEGGPDGANVLTF. CDR3 in DNA: TGTGCCATCAGTGAGGGGGGGCCGGATGGGGCCAACGTCCTGACTTTC.

The sample holds many counts of this clonotype. The genes are TRBV14 and TRBJ1-2; D is undetermined. The CDR3 sequence is 16 residues long. Germline V CDR1 and CDR2: SGHDN, FVKESK. Trimming cost V 0 bases and J 0 bases, with 11 bases left between them. CDR3 region: CASSQDSHRPNYGYTF. The CDR3 nucleotides read TGTGCCAGCAGCCAAGATTCACACAGACCTAACTATGGCTACACCTTC.

The CDR3 DNA reads TGTGCCAGCCGGCGAGGACAGGCGGCGGGTTCACCCCTCCACTTT. Encoded protein: CASRRGQAAGSPLHF. The chain combines TRBV25-1 with TRBJ1-6, with 7 positions matching TRBD1. Germline lookup yields CDR1 MGHDK and CDR2 SYGVNS. CDR3 length: 15 amino acids. Trimming removed 8 bases from V and 9 bases from J; junction bases left unmatched: 13.

The chain carries TRBV27 and TRBJ1-2; D possibly corresponds to TRBD1 (6 bases). Per germline, CDR1 MNHEY and CDR2 SMNVEV (reference sequence). Deletions cut 5 bases from V and 4 bases from J, with 17 bases between. This CDR3 spans 15 amino acids. The CDR3 region is CASSGGTPFGYGYTF. The DNA of the CDR3 is TGTGCCAGCAGTGGGGGGACACCTTTTGGCTATGGCTACACCTTC.

The V gene is TRBV19, the J gene TRBJ1-2; D is possibly TRBD1 (6 bases). The germline gives CDR1 LNHDA, CDR2 SQIVND (reference sequence). V was clipped by 9 bases and J by 7 bases, with 18 bases between them. The CDR3 length is 13 residues. The CDR3 DNA reads TGTGCCAGCAGCTTATCGATCAGGGGTGGCTACACCTTC. It yields the protein CASSLSIRGGYTF.

V is TRBV25-1 and J is TRBJ1-5, with D possibly being TRBD1 (6 bases). The V end lost 4 bases, the J end lost 6 bases, and 13 bases lay between the germline ends. The CDR3 contains 14 residues. Germline V gene sequence: CDR1 MGHDK, CDR2 SYGVNS. The CDR3 is CASSARGSGQPQHF. CDR3 in DNA: TGTGCCAGCAGTGCTAGGGGGAGCGGTCAGCCCCAGCATTTT.

The chain carries TRBV19 and TRBJ1-1, with D perhaps TRBD1 (5 bases). The CDR3 sequence is 14 residues long. Germline CDR1 and CDR2: LNHDA and SQIVND (reference sequence). Trimming removed 5 bases at V and 6 bases at J, with 16 bases between. CDR3 sequence: CASSAWPGGSEAFF. The CDR3 DNA reads TGTGCCAGTAGTGCCTGGCCGGGGGGGTCTGAAGCTTTCTTT.

This clonotype was found many times. The chain combines TRBV19 with TRBJ1-1; TRBD1 is a possible D gene (6 bases). Germline lookup yields CDR1 LNHDA and CDR2 SQIVND (reference sequence). There are 14 residues in the CDR3. Trimming left V 11 bases short and J 1 base short, with 17 bases between. For the CDR3, the DNA is TGTGCCGCAGCCTTGGGACATTCGAACACTGAAGCTTTCTTT. This gives the protein CAAALGHSNTEAFF.

This sequence joins TRBV5-1 and TRBJ1-3; D is undetermined. The CDR3 runs to 16 residues. Trimming pared 3 bases from V and 6 bases from J, leaving 19 bases between. Per germline, CDR1 SGHRS and CDR2 YFSETQ. The CDR3 loop reads CASSSGARTDTNTIYF. CDR3 bases: TGCGCCAGCAGCTCTGGAGCCCGGACGGATACAAACACCATATATTTT. Combining the CDR3 with reference TRBV5-1 and TRBJ1-3 gives the whole variable domain KAGVTQTPRYLIKTRGQQVTLSCSPISGHRSVSWYQQTPGQGLQFLFEYFSETQRNKGNFPGRFSGRQFSNSRSEMNVSTLELGDSALYLCASSSGARTDTNTIYFGEGSWLTVV.

In this sample, this clonotype turned up many times. J is TRBJ2-6 and V is TRBV7-9; D perhaps matches TRBD2 (5 bases). Trimming took off 5 bases at V and 1 base at J, with 12 bases between the two ends. Germline CDR1 reads SEHNR; CDR2 reads FQNEAQ (reference sequence). This CDR3 is 16 amino acids long. The CDR3 nucleotides are TGTGCCAGCAGCCCCACGGGGATATCTGGGGCCAACGTCCTGACTTTC. Translated: CASSPTGISGANVLTF.

The chain has TRBV2 and TRBJ1-1; weak D call: TRBD1 (6 bases). The CDR3 sequence is 13 residues long. The V end lost 9 bases, the J end lost 3 bases, and 14 bases lay between the germline ends. Germline V gives CDR1 SNHLY, CDR2 FYNNEI. CDR3 DNA sequence: TGTGCCAGTCAACGGGGGGCATACACTGAAGCTTTCTTT. This encodes CASQRGAYTEAFF.

This clonotype was seen a single time. The genes are TRBV7-9 and TRBJ1-1; D not resolved. V was shortened by 6 bases and J by 1 base, with 15 bases between the two germline ends. Germline values: CDR1 SEHNR, CDR2 FQNEAQ (reference sequence). CDR3 length: 15 residues. The CDR3 DNA sequence: TGTGCCAGCAGTCCCTCGTCCCGGGGGAACACTGAAGCTTTCTTT. Translation: CASSPSSRGNTEAFF.

There are a few counts of this clonotype. This chain links TRBV2 with TRBJ1-6, with 8 bases that match TRBD1. The trim removed 7 bases at V and 9 bases at J, leaving 5 bases unmatched. From germline, CDR1 is SNHLY and CDR2 FYNNEI. There are 13 residues in the CDR3. The CDR3 region has the DNA TGTGCCAGCATAGGGACAGGTTCTTCACCCCTCCACTTT. Its protein is CASIGTGSSPLHF.

The table lists this clonotype with many counts. V and J are TRBV19 and TRBJ1-5; D possibly corresponds to TRBD1 (6 bases). Germline V CDR1 and CDR2: LNHDA, SQIVND (reference sequence). V dropped 10 bases and J dropped 0 bases, with 13 bases sitting between them. The CDR3 is 14 residues long. CDR3 loop: CATKGGPSNQPQHF. For the CDR3, the DNA is TGTGCCACCAAGGGGGGCCCTAGCAATCAGCCCCAGCATTTT.

In its sample, this clonotype was seen a few times. The rearrangement links TRBV18 to TRBJ2-5, with TRBD2 identical over 12 bases. The CDR3 is 16 amino acids. The germline gives CDR1 KGHSH, CDR2 LQKENI. With V trimmed by 2 bases and J by 4 bases, 5 bases remained unmatched. The CDR3, as DNA: TGTGCCAGCTCACCAAGACTAGCGGGAGAACGAGAGACCCAGTACTTC. Its protein is CASSPRLAGERETQYF.

This clonotype appeared many times. The chain employs TRBV20-1 and TRBJ1-5, with D possibly being TRBD1 (6 bases). Per the germline V gene, CDR1 is DFQATT and CDR2 is SNEGSKA (reference sequence). This CDR3 comprises 15 residues. V lost 4 bases to trimming and J lost 0 bases, with 13 bases between them. CDR3 protein: CSATGQIYSNQPQHF. The DNA of the CDR3 is TGCAGTGCTACCGGACAGATATATAGCAATCAGCCCCAGCATTTT.

In this sample, this clonotype turned up many times. V gene TRBV5-1 combines with J gene TRBJ1-1; 9 positions agree with TRBD1. This CDR3 has 15 residues. J was trimmed by 4 bases and V by 2 bases; bases with no gene match: 6. CDR1 SGHRS and CDR2 YFSETQ come from the germline V gene. This CDR3 is CASSFTGGSGTEAFF. CDR3 DNA sequence: TGCGCCAGCAGCTTTACAGGGGGCAGTGGCACTGAAGCTTTCTTT.